This T cell receptor (beta chain) comes out of a study of regulatory T cells in long-lasting Graves disease. Researchers made TCR beta libraries by using iRepertoire HTBI primers and running Arm-PCR on CDR3 regions. TCRdb recomputed calls from the multiplex PCR reads with MiXCR, one row per CDR3 protein. The sample records 360,000 or so distinct CDR3 sequences, approximately 12% being singletons. Documented time point: newly diagnosed GD, antithyroid drugs for less than 3 months. Preparation of the TCR library used RNA extracted from PBMCs. The CDR3 is 12 amino acids. Germline V gives CDR1 KGHDR, CDR2 SFDVKD. Trimming cost V 7 bases and J 4 bases, with 9 bases left between them. The data also belong to a second study, concerning T cells in Graves' hyperthyroidism and ophthalmopathy.

This clonotype was obtained from a woman aged 18 to 35 with Graves disease. This rearrangement joins TRBV24-1 to TRBJ1-1, with D possibly being TRBD1 (5 bases). The input for sequencing was peripheral blood mononuclear cells (PBMCs), taken at new diagnosis, from a patient treated with antithyroid drugs. CDR3: CATSLGGTEAFF. The CDR3 nucleotides are TGTGCCACCAGCCTCGGGGGCACTGAAGCTTTCTTT.